The next 17 T cell receptor beta chains were all read from a single sample in a study of molecular identifiers for immune sequencing clone quantification. Via MiXCR, TCRdb re-called the PCR reads, giving one row per CDR3 protein. The sample yields under 800,000 distinct CDR3 sequences, roughly 25% seen once. The material sequenced was naive CD8+ T cells from blood, with Jurkat cell RNA spiked in. The subset is: FACS-sorted CD8+CD4-CCR7+CD45RA+ naive T cells. These receptor sequences come from a human donor in good health. Some libraries in this study had Jurkat cell RNA spiked in.

This clonotype was detected a few times. This chain uses TRBV9 with TRBJ2-3, with D possibly matching TRBD1 (5 bases). The CDR3 is made up of 12 amino acids. The germline CDR1 and CDR2 sequences are SGDLS and YYNGEE. V lost 4 bases to trimming and J lost 5 bases, with 8 bases between them. Written as DNA, the CDR3 is TGTGCCAGCAGCCCAGGGATAGATACGCAGTATTTT. Amino acid sequence: CASSPGIDTQYF.

The sample holds many counts of this clonotype. The chain uses TRBV7-9 and TRBJ2-3; D gene uncertain. From germline, CDR1 is SEHNR and CDR2 FQNEAQ (reference sequence). Trimming took 2 bases from V and 6 from J, leaving 9 bases between them. This CDR3 is 13 amino acids long. DNA of the CDR3: TGTGCCAGCAGCTTACTAAACGCGGATACGCAGTATTTT. Translation: CASSLLNADTQYF.

In its sample, this clonotype was seen a few times. The rearrangement joins TRBV13 to TRBJ2-7; D is perhaps TRBD2 (6 bases). With 4 bases removed from V and 0 bases from J, the gap between germline ends came to 16 bases. Germline V CDR1 and CDR2: PRHDT, FYEKMQ (reference sequence). The CDR3 totals 16 residues. The CDR3 DNA is TGTGCCAGCAGCTCCAAGAGCGGGTCAAGCTCCTACGAGCAGTACTTC. Amino acid sequence: CASSSKSGSSSYEQYF.

The chain combines TRBV10-3 with TRBJ1-6, with D perhaps matching TRBD1 (6 bases). The germline gives CDR1 ENHRY, CDR2 SYGVKD. The CDR3 covers 15 residues. V dropped 0 bases and J dropped 9 bases, with 12 bases sitting between them. The CDR3 here is CAISESKGVGSPLHF. The CDR3 DNA reads as TGTGCCATCAGTGAGTCGAAGGGGGTGGGTTCACCCCTCCACTTT.

A single count supports this clonotype. A much larger clone sits a single nucleotide away, making a read error possible. The V and J genes are TRBV12-3 or TRBV12-4 and TRBJ2-1, with D unclear. This CDR3 is built from 12 residues. The CDR3 loop is CACSSEYNEQFF. The DNA for the CDR3 is TGTGCCTGCAGCTCTGAGTACAATGAGCAGTTCTTC.

Many counts were recorded for this clonotype. The chain has TRBV6-5 and TRBJ2-3; D may match TRBD1 or TRBD2 (6 bases each). Looked up from germline, CDR1 is MNHEY and CDR2 is SVGAGI. V dropped 6 bases and J dropped 5 bases, with 18 bases sitting between them. The CDR3 is 15 amino acids. This CDR3 is CASSREGGWGDTQYF. DNA for the CDR3: TGTGCCAGCAGCCGCGAGGGGGGCTGGGGAGATACGCAGTATTTT.

As to this clonotype: A clone one base away is much larger, so this may be a read error. This sequence joins TRBV7-6 and TRBJ2-7; D perhaps matches TRBD1 (6 bases). The CDR3 contains 17 residues. CDR1 SGHVS and CDR2 FNYEAQ come from the germline V gene. The CDR3 protein is CASSPRGNSRIKYEQSF. CDR3 coding DNA: TGTGCCAGCAGCCCTAGGGGGAACTCCCGAATTAAGTACGAGCAGTCCTTC.

To note about this clonotype: Since a much larger clone is just one base distant, this may be a read error. The rearrangement joins TRBV4-1 to TRBJ2-5; 8 positions agree with TRBD1. The CDR3 is 13 residues long. CDR1 is MGHRA and CDR2 is YSYEKL in the germline V gene. CDR3 region: CASGDRSQEPQYF. The CDR3 DNA is TGCGCCAGTGGGGACAGGAGTCAAGAGCCCCAGTACTTC.

This rearrangement joins TRBV6-5 to TRBJ1-4; no firm D call. The germline V and J ends were trimmed by 2 bases and 2 bases, with 15 bases remaining between them. Looked up from germline, CDR1 is MNHEY and CDR2 is SVGAGI. The CDR3 contains 17 residues. The CDR3 nucleotides are TGTGCCAGCAGTTACGGTGGCGGAGACGGCACTAATGAAAAACTGTTTTTT. Its translation: CASSYGGGDGTNEKLFF.

The sample holds many counts of this clonotype. The chain is built from TRBV29-1 and TRBJ2-7; D unresolved. CDR1 is SQVTM, CDR2 ANQGSEA, per germline. CDR3 size: 12 residues. V was shortened by 3 bases and J by 3 bases, with 9 bases between the two germline ends. The CDR3 DNA reads TGCAGCGTTGATACGGAGAACTACGAGCAGTACTTC. It is translated as CSVDTENYEQYF.

V and J are TRBV5-3 and TRBJ1-5; D possibly corresponds to TRBD1 (5 bases). TRBV5-3 is an ORF, and what it does is uncertain. The V end lost 3 bases, the J end lost 0 bases, and 16 bases lay between the germline ends. This CDR3 comprises 17 residues. CDR3 residues: CARSSQGRDGSNQPQHF. CDR3 nucleotide sequence: TGTGCCAGAAGCTCCCAGGGCCGGGACGGTAGCAATCAGCCCCAGCATTTT.

In this sample, this clonotype turned up a few times. The CDR3 DNA reads TGTGCCAGCAAAGGACTAGCGGGAGAGACCCAGTACTTC. Protein sequence: CASKGLAGETQYF. The gene calls are TRBV2 and TRBJ2-5; 11 nucleotides agree with TRBD2. The CDR3 runs 13 residues. The germline V gene has CDR1 SNHLY and CDR2 FYNNEI. V shed 7 bases and J 4 bases; nucleotides not matched to a gene: 2.

CDR3 DNA: TGCGCCAGCAGCCAAGATAGGACCACTGAAGCTTTCTTT. Translated: CASSQDRTTEAFF. The rearrangement links TRBV4-3 to TRBJ1-1, with D unclear. V was pared by 0 bases and J by 4 bases, with 6 bases between. The CDR3 length is 13 residues. The germline V gene encodes CDR1 LGHNA and CDR2 YSLEER.

The chain couples TRBV7-2 to TRBJ1-1, with D possibly matching TRBD1 (6 bases). V was trimmed by 3 bases and J by 5 bases, leaving 16 bases between them. The CDR3 is 15 residues long. The germline gives CDR1 SGHTA, CDR2 FQGNSA. In nucleotides, the CDR3 is TGTGCCAGCAGCTTCCTGGCAGGGGCGGGGACTGAAGCTTTCTTT. Its protein is CASSFLAGAGTEAFF.

This clonotype was picked up many times. The chain recombines TRBV29-1 with TRBJ2-3; D perhaps matches TRBD1 (6 bases). The CDR3 spans 14 residues. Germline loops: CDR1 SQVTM, CDR2 ANQGSEA. Trimming cost V 2 bases and J 7 bases, with 16 bases left between them. The CDR3 loop is CSVETPYRANTQYF. CDR3 in DNA: TGCAGCGTTGAAACCCCCTACAGGGCCAATACGCAGTATTTT.

This clonotype was observed a handful of times. This chain joins TRBV13 and TRBJ2-2; D is possibly TRBD2 (6 bases). CDR1 is PRHDT, CDR2 FYEKMQ, per germline (reference sequence). V was cut by 4 bases and J by 6 bases, with 12 bases left in between. The length of the CDR3 is 14 residues. In nucleotides, the CDR3 is TGTGCCAGCAGCTCACGGGGGAAGGCCGGGGAGCTGTTTTTT. Amino acid sequence: CASSSRGKAGELFF. Looking up the rest from reference TRBV13 and TRBJ2-2 gives the full variable domain: AAGVIQSPRHLIKEKRETATLKCYPIPRHDTVYWYQQGPGQDPQFLISFYEKMQSDKGSIPDRFSAQQFSDYHSELNMSSLELGDSALYFCASSSRGKAGELFFGEGSRLTVL.

This clonotype has a count of ten or more. This chain connects TRBV7-9 to TRBJ1-2; D remains ambiguous. Germline CDR1 reads SEHNR; CDR2 reads FQNEAQ (reference sequence). The CDR3 totals 12 residues. V was trimmed by 5 bases and J by 2 bases, leaving 6 bases between them. CDR3 nucleotide sequence: TGTGCCAGCAGCGGGGAAAACTATGGCTACACCTTC. Its protein is CASSGENYGYTF.